This T cell receptor beta chain comes out of a study of blood T cell repertoires in COVID-19. About the research overall: Sites across the United States, Italy and Spain contributed samples from acute and convalescent COVID-19. Sources were T cells, B-cell-depleted T cells, or PBMCs; the material itself was cDNA or gDNA.

Authors' processing steps: Amplification from reference gene primers served as the basis for estimated nucleated cell counts. Produced via immunoSEQ multiplex PCR; TCRdb's table is partial and in-frame only. The V and J calls and clone size come from that table; D and trimming were worked out from the DNA. In the table there are roughly 230,000 clones, approximately 88% of which are singletons. CDR1 and CDR2 from the germline V gene are MNHEY and SVGAGI. Germline trimming cut 6 bases from V and 4 bases from J; bases unmatched to any gene: 7. This CDR3 spans 14 amino acids. Sequenced sample: peripheral blood. This receptor was taken from a man in his forties with acute or convalescent COVID-19. This chain links TRBV6-5 with TRBJ1-1; TRBD1 matches at 8 bases. As DNA, the CDR3 is TGTGCCAGCAGCCGTGGGACAGGTATCACTGAAGCTTTCTTT. Translation gives CASSRGTGITEAFF.